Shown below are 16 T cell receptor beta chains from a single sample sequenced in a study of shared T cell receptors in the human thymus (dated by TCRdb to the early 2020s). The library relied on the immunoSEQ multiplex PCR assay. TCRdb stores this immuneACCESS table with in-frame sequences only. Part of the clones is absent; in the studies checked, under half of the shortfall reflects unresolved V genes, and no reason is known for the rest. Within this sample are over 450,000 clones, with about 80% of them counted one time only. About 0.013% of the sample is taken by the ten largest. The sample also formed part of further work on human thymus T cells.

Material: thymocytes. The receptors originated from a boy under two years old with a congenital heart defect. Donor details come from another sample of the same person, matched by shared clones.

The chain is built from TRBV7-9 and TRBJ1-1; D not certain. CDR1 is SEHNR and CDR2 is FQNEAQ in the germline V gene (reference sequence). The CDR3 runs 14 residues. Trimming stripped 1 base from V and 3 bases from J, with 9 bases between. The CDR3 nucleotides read TGTGCCAGCAGCTTAGACTCCCCGGACACTGAAGCTTTCTTT. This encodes CASSLDSPDTEAFF.

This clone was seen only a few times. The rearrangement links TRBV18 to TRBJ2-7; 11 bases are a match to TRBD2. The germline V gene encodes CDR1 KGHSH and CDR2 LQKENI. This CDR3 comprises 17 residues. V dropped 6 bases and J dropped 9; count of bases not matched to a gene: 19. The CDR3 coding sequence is TGTGCCAGCTCCCCTTACTATACTAGCGGGAGCCCCAATCGGCAGTACTTC. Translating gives CASSPYYTSGSPNRQYF. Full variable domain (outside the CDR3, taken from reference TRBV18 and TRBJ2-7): NAGVMQNPRHLVRRRGQEARLRCSPMKGHSHVYWYRQLPEEGLKFMVYLQKENIIDESGMPKERFSAEFPKEGPSILRIQQVVRGDSAAYFCASSPYYTSGSPNRQYFGPGTRLTVT.

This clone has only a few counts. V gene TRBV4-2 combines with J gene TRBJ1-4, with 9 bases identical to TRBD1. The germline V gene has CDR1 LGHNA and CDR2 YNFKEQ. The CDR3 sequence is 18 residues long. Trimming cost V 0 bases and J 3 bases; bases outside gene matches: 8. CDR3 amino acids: CASSQDQGDRVANEKLFF. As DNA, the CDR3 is TGTGCCAGCAGCCAAGACCAGGGGGACAGGGTTGCTAATGAAAAACTGTTTTTT.

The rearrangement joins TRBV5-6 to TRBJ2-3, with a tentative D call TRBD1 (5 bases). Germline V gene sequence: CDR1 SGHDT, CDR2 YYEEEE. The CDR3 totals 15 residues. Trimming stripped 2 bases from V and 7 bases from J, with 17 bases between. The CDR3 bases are TGTGCCAGCAGCTTTCCAGGGCGACTGCTAAATACGCAGTATTTT. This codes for CASSFPGRLLNTQYF. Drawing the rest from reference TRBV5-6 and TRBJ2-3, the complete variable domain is DAGVTQSPTHLIKTRGQQVTLRCSPKSGHDTVSWYQQALGQGPQFIFQYYEEEERQRGNFPDRFSGHQFPNYSSELNVNALLLGDSALYLCASSFPGRLLNTQYFGPGTRLTVL.

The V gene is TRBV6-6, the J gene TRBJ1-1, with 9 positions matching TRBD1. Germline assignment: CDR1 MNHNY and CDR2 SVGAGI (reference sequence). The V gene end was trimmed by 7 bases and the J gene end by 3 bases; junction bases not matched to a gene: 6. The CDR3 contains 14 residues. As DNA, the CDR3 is TGTGCCAGCAATAGACAGGGGGATTACACTGAAGCTTTCTTT. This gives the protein CASNRQGDYTEAFF.

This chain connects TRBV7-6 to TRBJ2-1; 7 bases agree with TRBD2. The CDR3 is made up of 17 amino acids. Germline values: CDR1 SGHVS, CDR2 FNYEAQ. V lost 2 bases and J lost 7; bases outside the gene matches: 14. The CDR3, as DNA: TGTGCCAGCAGCTTAAGGGCGGGCGGGAGTTCAAGGAATGAGCAGTTCTTC. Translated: CASSLRAGGSSRNEQFF.

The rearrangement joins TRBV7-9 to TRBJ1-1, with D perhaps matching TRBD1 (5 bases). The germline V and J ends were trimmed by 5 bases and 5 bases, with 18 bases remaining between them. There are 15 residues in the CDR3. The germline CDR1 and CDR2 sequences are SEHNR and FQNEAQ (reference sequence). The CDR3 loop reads CASSPSGGAGTEAFF. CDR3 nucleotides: TGTGCCAGCAGCCCAAGCGGCGGGGCTGGGACTGAAGCTTTCTTT.

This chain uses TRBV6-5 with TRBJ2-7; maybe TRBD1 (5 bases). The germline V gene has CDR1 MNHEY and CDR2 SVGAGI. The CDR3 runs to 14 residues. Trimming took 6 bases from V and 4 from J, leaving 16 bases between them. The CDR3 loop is CASSRHPGPYEQYF. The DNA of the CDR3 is TGTGCCAGCAGCCGACATCCAGGGCCTTACGAGCAGTACTTC.

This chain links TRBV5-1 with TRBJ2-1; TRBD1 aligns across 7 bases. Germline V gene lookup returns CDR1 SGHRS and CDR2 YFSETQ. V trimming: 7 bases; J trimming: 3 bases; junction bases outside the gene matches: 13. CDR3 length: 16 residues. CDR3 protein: CASGWNRGSHYNEQFF. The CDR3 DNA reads TGCGCCAGCGGGTGGAACAGGGGATCTCACTACAATGAGCAGTTCTTC.

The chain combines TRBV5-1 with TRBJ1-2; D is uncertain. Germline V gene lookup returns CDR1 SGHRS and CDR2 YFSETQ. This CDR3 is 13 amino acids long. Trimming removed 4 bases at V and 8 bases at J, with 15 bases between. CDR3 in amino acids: CASSPRTGTGYTF. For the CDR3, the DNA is TGCGCCAGCAGCCCCCGGACTGGAACGGGCTACACCTTC.

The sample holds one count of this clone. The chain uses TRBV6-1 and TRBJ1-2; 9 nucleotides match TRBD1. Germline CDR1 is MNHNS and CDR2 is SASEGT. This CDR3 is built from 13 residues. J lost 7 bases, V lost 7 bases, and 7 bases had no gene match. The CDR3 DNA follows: TGTGCCAGCACGGGACAGGGTAAAAGTGGCTACACCTTC. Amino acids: CASTGQGKSGYTF.

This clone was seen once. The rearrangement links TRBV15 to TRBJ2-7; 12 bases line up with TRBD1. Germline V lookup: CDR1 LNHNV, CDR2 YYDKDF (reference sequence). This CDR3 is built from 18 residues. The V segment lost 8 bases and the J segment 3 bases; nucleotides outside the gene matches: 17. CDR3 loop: CATSSPLSRDRGLYEQYF. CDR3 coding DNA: TGTGCCACCTCAAGTCCTCTAAGCCGGGACAGGGGGCTCTACGAGCAGTACTTC.

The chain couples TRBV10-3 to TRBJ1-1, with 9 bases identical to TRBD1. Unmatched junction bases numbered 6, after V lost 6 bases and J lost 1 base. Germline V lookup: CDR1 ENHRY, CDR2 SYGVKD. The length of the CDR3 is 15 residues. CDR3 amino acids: CAIRTTGGWNTEAFF. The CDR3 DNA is TGTGCCATCAGGACTACAGGGGGCTGGAACACTGAAGCTTTCTTT.

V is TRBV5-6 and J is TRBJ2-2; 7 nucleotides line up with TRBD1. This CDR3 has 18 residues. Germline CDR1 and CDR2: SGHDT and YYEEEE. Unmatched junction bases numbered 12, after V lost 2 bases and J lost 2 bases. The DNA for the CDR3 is TGTGCCAGCAGCTTCATAAGGGGGCAGAATTTTAACACCGGGGAGCTGTTTTTT. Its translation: CASSFIRGQNFNTGELFF. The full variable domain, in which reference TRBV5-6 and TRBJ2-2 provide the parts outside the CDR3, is DAGVTQSPTHLIKTRGQQVTLRCSPKSGHDTVSWYQQALGQGPQFIFQYYEEEERQRGNFPDRFSGHQFPNYSSELNVNALLLGDSALYLCASSFIRGQNFNTGELFFGEGSRLTVL.

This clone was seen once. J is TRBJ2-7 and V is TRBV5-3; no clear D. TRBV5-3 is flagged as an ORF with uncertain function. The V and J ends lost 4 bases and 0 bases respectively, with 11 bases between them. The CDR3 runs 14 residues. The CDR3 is CARSLRIRSYEQYF. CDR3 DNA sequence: TGTGCCAGAAGCCTTCGTATCCGCTCCTACGAGCAGTACTTC.

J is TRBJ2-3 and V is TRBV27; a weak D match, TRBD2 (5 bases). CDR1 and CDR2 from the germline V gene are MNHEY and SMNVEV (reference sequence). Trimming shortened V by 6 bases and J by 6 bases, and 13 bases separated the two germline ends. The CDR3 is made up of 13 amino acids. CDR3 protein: CASRVGLVDTQYF. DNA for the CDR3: TGTGCCAGCAGGGTCGGACTCGTGGATACGCAGTATTTT.